The clone carrying this TCR beta chain has a handful of counts. The germline gives CDR1 DFQATT, CDR2 SNEGSKA (reference sequence). With 2 bases clipped from V and 0 bases from J, the junction kept 3 bases outside the gene matches. The CDR3 contains 15 residues. TCRdb re-analysed the 5' RACE reads in MiXCR, keeping a single row per CDR3 protein. The top ten hold 2.5% to 3.5% of the sample, which has some 210,000 distinct CDR3 sequences, roughly a tenth seen once. The data are from a study of T-cell memory formation after mild COVID-19. Input material: PBMCs or a T cell subset sorted from them (not recorded which). The chain employs TRBV20-1 and TRBJ2-3, with 9 nucleotides matching TRBD2. This TCR came from a man aged 18 to 29 who had mild COVID-19 (a few samples of this study predate the infection). Cell type and time point are not known. The CDR3 DNA follows: TGCAGTGCTAGACCCAGCGGGGGGAGCACAGATACGCAGTATTTT. Encoded protein: CSARPSGGSTDTQYF.